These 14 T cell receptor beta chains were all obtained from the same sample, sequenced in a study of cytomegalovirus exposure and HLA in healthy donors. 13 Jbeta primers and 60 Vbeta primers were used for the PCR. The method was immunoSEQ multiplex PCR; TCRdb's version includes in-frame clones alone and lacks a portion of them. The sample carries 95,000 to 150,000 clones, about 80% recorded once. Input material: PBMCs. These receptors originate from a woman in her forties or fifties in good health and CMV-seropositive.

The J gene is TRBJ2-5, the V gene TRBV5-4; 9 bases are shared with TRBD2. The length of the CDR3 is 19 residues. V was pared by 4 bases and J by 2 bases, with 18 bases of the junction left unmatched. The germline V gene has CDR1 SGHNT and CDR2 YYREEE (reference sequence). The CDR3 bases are TGTGCCAGCAGCCCGGGGGGTGTAGTTGGTAGCGGGAGTCAAGAGACCCAGTACTTC. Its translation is CASSPGGVVGSGSQETQYF.

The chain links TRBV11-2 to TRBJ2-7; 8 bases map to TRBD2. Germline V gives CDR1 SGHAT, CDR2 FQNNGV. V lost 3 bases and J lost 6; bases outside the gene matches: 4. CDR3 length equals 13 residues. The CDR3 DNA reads TGTGCCAGCAGCTTTACGGGAGGGGGCGAGCAGTACTTC. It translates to CASSFTGGGEQYF.

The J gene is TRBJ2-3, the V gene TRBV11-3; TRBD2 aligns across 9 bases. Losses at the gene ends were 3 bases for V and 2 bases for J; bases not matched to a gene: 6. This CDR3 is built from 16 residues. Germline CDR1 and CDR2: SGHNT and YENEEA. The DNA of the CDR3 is TGTGCCAGCAGCTTTAAGACTAGCGGCCCCACAGATACGCAGTATTTT. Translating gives CASSFKTSGPTDTQYF. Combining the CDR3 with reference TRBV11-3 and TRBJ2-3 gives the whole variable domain EAGVVQSPRYKIIEKKQPVAFWCNPISGHNTLYWYLQNLGQGPELLIRYENEEAVDDSQLPKDRFSAERLKGVDSTLKIQPAELGDSAVYLCASSFKTSGPTDTQYFGPGTRLTVL.

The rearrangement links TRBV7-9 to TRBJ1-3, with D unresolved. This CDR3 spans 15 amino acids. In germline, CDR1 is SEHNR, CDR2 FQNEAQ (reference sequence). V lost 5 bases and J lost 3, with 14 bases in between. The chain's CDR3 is CASSRAVTGGNTIYF. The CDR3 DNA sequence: TGTGCCAGCAGCAGAGCCGTAACCGGTGGAAACACCATATATTTT.

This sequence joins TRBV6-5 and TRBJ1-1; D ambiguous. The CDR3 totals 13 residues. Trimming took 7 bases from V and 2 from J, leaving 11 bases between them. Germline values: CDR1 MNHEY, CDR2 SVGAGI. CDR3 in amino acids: CASTKQSNTEAFF. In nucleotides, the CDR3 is TGTGCCAGCACCAAACAGAGCAACACTGAAGCTTTCTTT.

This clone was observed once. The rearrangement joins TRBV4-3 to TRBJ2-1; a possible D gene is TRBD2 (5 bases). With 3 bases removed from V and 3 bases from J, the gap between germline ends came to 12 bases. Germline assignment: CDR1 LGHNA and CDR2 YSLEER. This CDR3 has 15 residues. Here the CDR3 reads CASSHQRSGYNEQFF. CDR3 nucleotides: TGCGCCAGCAGCCACCAGCGGTCTGGCTACAATGAGCAGTTCTTC.

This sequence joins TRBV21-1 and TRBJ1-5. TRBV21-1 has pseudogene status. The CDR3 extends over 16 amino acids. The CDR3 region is CASSKGVSADNQPQHF. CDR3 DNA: TGTGCCAGCAGCAAAGGGGTGAGCGCGGACAATCAGCCCCAGCATTTT.

The CDR3 DNA sequence: TGTGCCAGCAGCTTAGGGACTGCCACGTACTACAATGAGCAGTTCTTC. This sequence encodes CASSLGTATYYNEQFF. J is TRBJ2-1 and V is TRBV11-3, with D possibly being TRBD2 (5 bases). CDR3 length: 16 residues. V lost 1 base and J lost 3, with 13 bases in between. CDR1 and CDR2 from the germline V gene are SGHNT and YENEEA.

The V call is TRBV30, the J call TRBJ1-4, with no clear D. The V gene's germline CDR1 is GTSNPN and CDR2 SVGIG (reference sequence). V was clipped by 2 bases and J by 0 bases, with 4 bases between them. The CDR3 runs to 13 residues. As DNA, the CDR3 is TGTGCCTGGAGTTATTCAACTAATGAAAAACTGTTTTTT. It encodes CAWSYSTNEKLFF.

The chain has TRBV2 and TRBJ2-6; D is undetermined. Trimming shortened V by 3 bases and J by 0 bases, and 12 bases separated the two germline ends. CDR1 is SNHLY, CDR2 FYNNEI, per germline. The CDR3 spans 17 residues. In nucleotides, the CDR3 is TGTGCCAGCAGTGAGCGTTGGGCAGGCTCTGGGGCCAACGTCCTGACTTTC. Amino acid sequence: CASSERWAGSGANVLTF.

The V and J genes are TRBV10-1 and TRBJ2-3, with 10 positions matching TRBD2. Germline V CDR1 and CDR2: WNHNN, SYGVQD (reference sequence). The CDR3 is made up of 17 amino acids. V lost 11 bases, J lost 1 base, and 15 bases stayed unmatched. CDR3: CAGRLLAGARGTDTQYF. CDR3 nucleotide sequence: TGCGCCGGAAGGTTGCTAGCGGGGGCGAGGGGCACAGATACGCAGTATTTT.

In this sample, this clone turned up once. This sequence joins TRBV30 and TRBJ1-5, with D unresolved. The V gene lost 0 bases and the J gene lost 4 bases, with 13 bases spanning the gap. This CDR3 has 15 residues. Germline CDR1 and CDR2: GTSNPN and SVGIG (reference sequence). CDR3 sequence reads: CAWSVRGFGNQPQHF. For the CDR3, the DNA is TGTGCCTGGAGTGTTAGAGGGTTTGGGAATCAGCCCCAGCATTTT.

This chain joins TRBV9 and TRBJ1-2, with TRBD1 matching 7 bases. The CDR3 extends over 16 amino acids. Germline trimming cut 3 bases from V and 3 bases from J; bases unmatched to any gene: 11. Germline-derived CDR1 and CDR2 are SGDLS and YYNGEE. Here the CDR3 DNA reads TGTGCCAGCAGCGGGACAGGTGGTGGCAAGGACTATGGCTACACCTTC. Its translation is CASSGTGGGKDYGYTF.

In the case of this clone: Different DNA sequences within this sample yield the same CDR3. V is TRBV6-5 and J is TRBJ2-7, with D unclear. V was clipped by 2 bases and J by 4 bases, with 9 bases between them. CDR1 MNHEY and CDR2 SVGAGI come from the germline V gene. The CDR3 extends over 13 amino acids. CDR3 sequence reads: CASSYSRGYEQYF. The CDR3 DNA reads TGTGCCAGCAGTTACAGTCGAGGATACGAGCAGTACTTC.